This T cell receptor beta chain was identified in a study of blood T cells in healthy people across ages. Study summary: Template switching retrieved approximately one barcoded beta molecule for each two T cells.

Looked up from germline, CDR1 is SGHRS and CDR2 is YFSETQ. The V and J ends lost 7 bases and 8 bases respectively, with 13 bases between them. This CDR3 region has 12 residues. A J-beta primer mix and a sample-barcoded 5' primer were used in a second PCR of about 7 to 12 cycles. TCRdb re-derived calls from the 5' RACE reads in MiXCR, one entry per CDR3 protein. The sample holds roughly 700,000 distinct CDR3 sequences, 20% to 25% seen once. The same data also went into a second study, on T cells of mothers and their children. In that study: The people who donated were a few healthy Caucasian mothers and their six children. Thymic selection shapes TCR recombination output in related pairs, and it does so similarly in unrelated pairs.

This receptor was identified in a boy younger than 18 in good health. The rearrangement uses TRBV5-1 and TRBJ2-1; no clear D. Sequenced material: blood. The CDR3 DNA follows: TGCGCCAGCTCGGAGATTTTAGATGAGCAGTTCTTC. This sequence encodes CASSEILDEQFF.